The clone carrying this T cell receptor (beta chain) was counted many times. The source of the sample is a study of blood T cells in healthy people across ages. The CDR3 has 15 residues. Germline V gene data show CDR1 as SGHTA and CDR2 as FQGTGA. Trimming cost V 5 bases and J 5 bases; bases outside gene matches: 4. PCR was performed a second time for about 7 to 12 cycles using a sample-barcoded 5' primer and a J-beta primer mix. TCRdb recomputed calls from the 5' RACE reads with MiXCR, one row per CDR3 protein. The sample holds approximately 1.5 million distinct CDR3 sequences, about 35% seen once. The receptor comes from a woman under 40 in good health. This chain uses TRBV7-3 with TRBJ2-1; TRBD2 aligns across 12 bases. The material sequenced was blood. The CDR3 region has the DNA TGTGCCAGCAGCCCTCGGACTAGCGGGGACAATGAGCAGTTCTTC. Translation gives CASSPRTSGDNEQFF.